The sequence of this T cell receptor (beta chain) was determined in a study of OX40 agonist ivuxolimab in advanced cancers. This clone appeared a single time. Here immunoSEQ multiplex PCR was the method, and the copy in TCRdb shows in-frame clones only, minus some. The sample carries 42,000 or so clones, around 90% recorded once. From germline, CDR1 is SGHTA and CDR2 FQGNSA. V shed 8 bases and J shed 4 bases, with 12 bases lying between them. The CDR3 covers 13 residues. This sequence joins TRBV7-2 and TRBJ2-1; possibly TRBD2 for D (5 bases). The sequence was obtained from an adult with an advanced solid tumor such as melanoma, head and neck, liver or kidney cancer. Sample: CD4+ or CD8+ T cells sorted from blood, taken in a trial of the OX40 agonist ivuxolimab. CDR3: CASRSSGYNEQFF. The DNA of the CDR3 is TGTGCCAGCCGCTCGTCGGGGTACAATGAGCAGTTCTTC.